A selection of T cell receptor beta chains follows, all from one sample in a study of neurological immune-mediated disorders. MiXCR, applied by TCRdb to the 5' RACE reads, yields one record per CDR3 protein. This sample has approximately 30,000 distinct CDR3 sequences, with under 30% found just once. Sequenced sample: CD4+ T cells from blood. The receptors here all came from a man aged 45-65 years with HTLV-1-associated myelopathy (HAM/TSP). CDR3s include the opening cysteine and the closing phenylalanine or tryptophan. Fields, in order: D gene, V gene, J gene, clone size, CDR3 DNA, CDR3 protein. A D gene is named only where the DNA matches it firmly. Rows give clone size only sometimes, using once, few, many, or a class for an expanded clone.

>TRBD2|TRBV11-3|TRBJ2-3|few
TGTGCCAGCAGCTTAGGACTAGCGGGATCAGATACGCAGTATTTT
CASSLGLAGSDTQYF
>NA|TRBV7-8|TRBJ1-6|many
TGTGCCAGCAGCCTTACTCAGGGGCGGAATTCACCCCTCCACTTT
CASSLTQGRNSPLHF
>NA|TRBV4-1|TRBJ2-5|many
TGCGCCAGCAGCCAAGATCCCAGGGTACAGGCCTGGGGGACCCAGTACTTC
CASSQDPRVQAWGTQYF
>NA|TRBV13|TRBJ2-4|many
TGTGCCAGCAGCTCGGGACTGTCAGCGGACATTCAGTACTTC
CASSSGLSADIQYF
>TRBD1|TRBV20-1|TRBJ2-7|few
TGCAGTGCTAGGGAGGGACAGGGGGAACCGTACTTC
CSAREGQGEPYF
>NA|TRBV18|TRBJ2-1|many
TGTGCCAGCTCACCACAACCGGCTACCTACAATGAGCAGTTCTTC
CASSPQPATYNEQFF
>TRBD1|TRBV12-3/TRBV12-4|TRBJ1-3|many
TGTGCCAGCAGTATAGAACAGGGGATTTATGGAAACACCATATATTTT
CASSIEQGIYGNTIYF
>NA|TRBV7-8|TRBJ1-1|NA
TGTGCCAGCAGCTTAAAGAGGGGGAGGCTGAACACTAAAGATTTCTTT
CASSLKRGRLNTKDFF
>TRBD1|TRBV5-1|TRBJ1-1|few
TGCGCCAGCAGCTTGGGACAGGGTTATACTGAAGCTTTCTTT
CASSLGQGYTEAFF
>TRBD1|TRBV9|TRBJ1-2|many
TGTGCCAGCAGCGAAACAGGGGGCTATGGCTACACCTTC
CASSETGGYGYTF
>NA|TRBV10-3|TRBJ2-3|few
TGTGCCACCAACTCGGGCACAGATACGCAGTATTTT
CATNSGTDTQYF
>NA|TRBV7-8|TRBJ2-1|NA
TGTGCCAGCACTAGGCGGGACATGGTTAACAATGAGCAGTTCTTT
CASTRRDMVNNEQFF
>NA|TRBV7-2|TRBJ1-5|many
TGTGCCAGCAGCCCCTATTTGCAGCCCCAGCATTTT
CASSPYLQPQHF
>NA|TRBV28|TRBJ1-2|many
TGTGCCAGCAGGCCAAACTTCGGGACGGCCACGGACGGCTACACCTTC
CASRPNFGTATDGYTF
>NA|TRBV7-3|TRBJ2-1|many
TGTGCCAGCAGCTTACAAGTGGGAGGACAGTATGAGCAGTTCTTC
CASSLQVGGQYEQFF
>TRBD2|TRBV29-1|TRBJ2-7|many
TGCAGCGTTACCGGGACTAGCGCCGCTAGCTCCTACGAGCAGTACTTC
CSVTGTSAASSYEQYF
>NA|TRBV20-1|TRBJ2-7|many
TGCAGTGCCCAAGAGATCCACGAGCAGTACTTC
CSAQEIHEQYF
>TRBD1|TRBV3-1|TRBJ1-2|few
TGTGCCAGCAGCCAAGAATCGGACAGGTCTAACTATGGCTACACCTTC
CASSQESDRSNYGYTF
>NA|TRBV7-2|TRBJ2-1|many
TGTGCCAGCAGCCGATTAGGGGAGTGGAATGAGCAGTTCTTC
CASSRLGEWNEQFF
>NA|TRBV14|TRBJ2-5|many
TGTGCCAGCAGCCAAGCTCGTGGAGGAGAGACCCAGTACTTC
CASSQARGGETQYF
>TRBD1|TRBV11-2|TRBJ1-6|NA
TGTGCCAGCAGCCCGCGCCGGGACAGAGTCGGGAATTCACCCCTCCACTTT
CASSPRRDRVGNSPLHF
>NA|TRBV12-3/TRBV12-4|TRBJ1-1|few
TGTGCCAGCAGTCGGGGGACGTGGATGACTGAAGCTTTCTTT
CASSRGTWMTEAFF
>NA|TRBV19|TRBJ1-6|many
TGTGCCAGTGCCCGAACACGGAATTCACCCCTCCACTTT
CASARTRNSPLHF
>NA|TRBV7-8|TRBJ1-1|many
TGTGCCAGCAGCTTAGGCAAGAACACTGAAGCTTTCTTT
CASSLGKNTEAFF
>NA|TRBV20-1|TRBJ2-7|NA
TGCAGTGCTTTTCAAGGGCCTCGGGAGCAGTACTTC
CSAFQGPREQYF